A single sample gave rise to the 16 T cell receptor beta chains below, sequenced in a study of technical replicates of blood from a handful of donors. Clones were read by immunoSEQ multiplex PCR, and TCRdb kept only the in-frame ones, dropping some. Of under 100,000 clones in the sample, around 95% were seen once. Specimen: T cells isolated from PBMCs. The receptors originated from a human donor in good health.

V usage is TRBV5-4 and J usage is TRBJ1-2, with 8 positions matching TRBD1. This CDR3 comprises 13 residues. Germline-derived CDR1 and CDR2 are SGHNT and YYREEE (reference sequence). With 0 bases clipped from V and 7 bases from J, the junction kept 2 bases outside the gene matches. The CDR3 coding sequence is TGTGCCAGCAGCTTGGCAGGGGGCGTTGGCTACACCTTC. Protein sequence: CASSLAGGVGYTF.

The genes are TRBV7-6 and TRBJ2-5, with 7 positions matching TRBD1. V was clipped by 4 bases and J by 1 base; unmatched bases: 3. CDR3 length: 14 residues. Germline CDR1 and CDR2: SGHVS and FNYEAQ. The CDR3 region is CASSYGQVQETQYF. The CDR3 nucleotides read TGTGCCAGCAGCTACGGACAGGTCCAAGAGACCCAGTACTTC.

The chain uses TRBV2 and TRBJ2-1; TRBD2 might be the D (6 bases). CDR3 length: 15 residues. Trimming removed 6 bases at V and 0 bases at J, with 12 bases between. Per germline, CDR1 SNHLY and CDR2 FYNNEI. CDR3 sequence: CASRLAPSSYNEQFF. The DNA of the CDR3 is TGTGCCAGCAGGCTAGCGCCGAGCTCCTACAATGAGCAGTTCTTC. The full variable domain, completed using reference TRBV2 and TRBJ2-1, is EPEVTQTPSHQVTQMGQEVILRCVPISNHLYFYWYRQILGQKVEFLVSFYNNEISEKSEIFDDQFSVERPDGSNFTLKIRSTKLEDSAMYFCASRLAPSSYNEQFFGPGTRLTVL.

The V call is TRBV28, the J call TRBJ2-5; D ambiguous. Trimming stripped 6 bases from V and 4 bases from J, with 6 bases between. CDR1 is MDHEN, CDR2 SYDVKM, per germline. This CDR3 region has 11 residues. CDR3 nucleotides: TGTGCCAGCAGCACGGGAGAGACCCAGTACTTC. Protein product: CASSTGETQYF. The full variable domain, with the rest looked up from reference TRBV28 and TRBJ2-5, is DVKVTQSSRYLVKRTGEKVFLECVQDMDHENMFWYRQDPGLGLRLIYFSYDVKMKEKGDIPEGYSVSREKKERFSLILESASTNQTSMYLCASSTGETQYFGPGTRLLVL.

The chain joins TRBV5-1 to TRBJ2-2; the D is unclear. CDR1 and CDR2 (germline): SGHRS, YFSETQ. The V and J ends lost 4 bases and 8 bases respectively, with 24 bases between them. This CDR3 has 17 residues. CDR3 in amino acids: CASSPRTSLVLTGELFF. In DNA form, the CDR3 reads TGCGCCAGCAGCCCTAGAACCTCTCTCGTTTTGACGGGGGAGCTGTTTTTT.

V usage is TRBV4-1 and J usage is TRBJ1-5; tentative D call: TRBD1 (6 bases). V dropped 0 bases and J dropped 3 bases, with 12 bases sitting between them. The CDR3 has 16 amino acids. Germline CDR1 reads MGHRA; CDR2 reads YSYEKL. CDR3 nucleotides: TGCGCCAGCAGCCAAGAGGCGGGGGCGGCCAATCAGCCCCAGCATTTT. It encodes CASSQEAGAANQPQHF.

In its sample, this clone was seen once. The chain recombines TRBV2 with TRBJ1-1; 8 nucleotides match TRBD1. V lost 6 bases and J lost 3; bases outside the gene matches: 12. The CDR3 is 16 residues long. Germline values: CDR1 SNHLY, CDR2 FYNNEI. The CDR3 DNA sequence: TGTGCCAGCAGCCCACGGACAGGGCCCTTCGACACTGAAGCTTTCTTT. Translation: CASSPRTGPFDTEAFF.

The J gene is TRBJ1-4, the V gene TRBV7-2, with 9 nucleotides matching TRBD1. CDR1 is SGHTA and CDR2 is FQGNSA in the germline V gene. This CDR3 comprises 14 residues. Trimming took 5 bases from V and 11 from J; bases not matched to a gene: 9. The CDR3 protein is CASSAGQGWRKLFF. In DNA, the CDR3 is TGTGCCAGCAGCGCCGGACAGGGGTGGAGGAAACTGTTTTTT.

The chain links TRBV6-1 to TRBJ1-2; TRBD1 aligns across 8 bases. The V gene end was trimmed by 5 bases and the J gene end by 6 bases; junction bases not matched to a gene: 2. The CDR3 contains 12 residues. CDR1 is MNHNS and CDR2 is SASEGT in the germline V gene. CDR3 nucleotides: TGTGCCAGCAGTCCGACAGGGGATGGCTACACCTTC. This gives the protein CASSPTGDGYTF.

The chain is built from TRBV15 and TRBJ2-1, with 10 bases matching TRBD2. With 2 bases clipped from V and 2 bases from J, the junction kept 3 bases outside the gene matches. Germline V gene data show CDR1 as LNHNV and CDR2 as YYDKDF (reference sequence). This CDR3 has 16 amino acids. The chain's CDR3 is CATSRSGTSAYNEQFF. The CDR3 DNA reads as TGTGCCACCAGCAGATCCGGGACTAGCGCCTACAATGAGCAGTTCTTC.

The CDR3 nucleotides are TGTGCCAGCAGTTATTACGCTAGCGGAACCCAAGAGACCCAGTACTTC. Its translation: CASSYYASGTQETQYF. The V call is TRBV6-6, the J call TRBJ2-5, with TRBD2 matching 7 bases. Germline assignment: CDR1 MNHNY and CDR2 SVGAGI (reference sequence). V gave up 3 bases and J gave up 1 base; unmatched junction bases: 8. The CDR3 has 16 amino acids.

This clone turned up a few times. The gene calls are TRBV28 and TRBJ1-5; possible D gene TRBD1, 6 bases. This CDR3 region has 18 residues. Germline V gives CDR1 MDHEN, CDR2 SYDVKM. Trimming shortened V by 6 bases and J by 2 bases, and 23 bases separated the two germline ends. As DNA, the CDR3 is TGTGCCAGCAGCAGCTGGGACATGGGCTTGAATGGCAATCAGCCCCAGCATTTT. Translated: CASSSWDMGLNGNQPQHF.

The V gene is TRBV10-3, the J gene TRBJ1-1; no clear D gene. The CDR3 loop spans 14 amino acids. The V gene lost 0 bases and the J gene lost 2 bases, with 7 bases spanning the gap. Per germline, CDR1 ENHRY and CDR2 SYGVKD. CDR3 in DNA: TGTGCCATCAGTGAGTCTGGCAGAAACACTGAAGCTTTCTTT. Its translation is CAISESGRNTEAFF.

In its sample, this clone was seen once. This chain links TRBV4-2 with TRBJ1-4; possibly TRBD1 for D (5 bases). V was trimmed by 1 base and J by 2 bases, leaving 8 bases between them. Germline V gene lookup returns CDR1 LGHNA and CDR2 YNFKEQ. The CDR3 covers 15 residues. CDR3 loop: CASSQVTVTNEKLFF. CDR3 coding DNA: TGTGCCAGCAGCCAAGTGACAGTGACTAATGAAAAACTGTTTTTT.

This chain connects TRBV15 to TRBJ1-4, with a weak D call TRBD1 (6 bases). The V gene's germline CDR1 is LNHNV and CDR2 YYDKDF (reference sequence). V lost 7 bases to trimming and J lost 0 bases, with 9 bases between them. The CDR3 loop spans 14 amino acids. CDR3 protein: CATKDRATNEKLFF. The CDR3 bases are TGTGCCACCAAGGACAGAGCAACTAATGAAAAACTGTTTTTT.

This chain links TRBV5-1 with TRBJ2-3; no reliable D call. Looked up from germline, CDR1 is SGHRS and CDR2 is YFSETQ. V lost 4 bases to trimming and J lost 5 bases, with 11 bases between them. CDR3 length: 13 amino acids. CDR3 coding DNA: TGCGCCAGCAGCCGAGTAATCCGAGATACGCAGTATTTT. Translation gives CASSRVIRDTQYF.